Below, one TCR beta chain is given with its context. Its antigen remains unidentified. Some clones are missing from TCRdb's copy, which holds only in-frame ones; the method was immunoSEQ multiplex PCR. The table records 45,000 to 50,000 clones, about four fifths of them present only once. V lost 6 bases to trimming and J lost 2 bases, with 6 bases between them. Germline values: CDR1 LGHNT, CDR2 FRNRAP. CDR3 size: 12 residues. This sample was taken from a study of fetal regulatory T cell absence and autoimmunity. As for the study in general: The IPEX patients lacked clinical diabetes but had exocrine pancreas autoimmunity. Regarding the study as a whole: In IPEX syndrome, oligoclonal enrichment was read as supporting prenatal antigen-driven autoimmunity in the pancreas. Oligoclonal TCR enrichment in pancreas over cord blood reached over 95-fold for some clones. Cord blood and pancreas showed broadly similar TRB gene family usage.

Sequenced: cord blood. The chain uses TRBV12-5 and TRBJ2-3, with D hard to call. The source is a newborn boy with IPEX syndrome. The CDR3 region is CASGGLTDTQYF. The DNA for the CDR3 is TGTGCTAGTGGCGGCCTCACAGATACGCAGTATTTT.